The next 10 T cell receptor beta chains were all read from a single sample in a study of post-analysis software for immune sequencing data. Points from the study as a whole: The five TRBV segments detected at higher frequency in patients than in controls included TRBV5-6, TRBV5-1 and TRBV20-1.

No antigens are known for them. Sequencing libraries made from TCR beta cDNA carried unique molecular identifiers. TCRdb reanalysed the PCR reads using MiXCR and keeps one entry per CDR3 protein. The sample has 350,000 to 450,000 distinct CDR3 sequences; about 39% are singletons. What was sequenced was blood. These receptors were collected from a girl aged 2 to 9 with multiple sclerosis.

In nucleotides, the CDR3 is TGTGCCAGCAGCTCTGACATCTATAGCAATCAGCCCCAGCATTTT. Translated: CASSSDIYSNQPQHF. V and J are TRBV28 and TRBJ1-5; D gene ambiguous. The CDR3 length is 15 residues. Germline CDR1 MDHEN, CDR2 SYDVKM. V was trimmed by 6 bases and J by 0 bases, leaving 12 bases between them.

By share, this clonotype counts as medium-sized. A much more abundant neighbour one base away suggests this may be a read error. The chain couples TRBV6-5 to TRBJ2-1; 10 bases match TRBD2. Trimming took 2 bases from V and 8 from J; bases not matched to a gene: 15. This CDR3 comprises 18 residues. Per germline, CDR1 MNHEY and CDR2 SVGAGI. In DNA, the CDR3 is TGTGCCAGCAGTTACAGGCTGGGTGCTAGCGGGAGCCGGGATGAGCAGTTCTTC. Its protein is CASSYRLGASGSRDEQFF.

This clonotype was seen only a few times. This sequence joins TRBV5-5 and TRBJ1-2; D is unresolved. The germline V gene encodes CDR1 SGHKS and CDR2 YYEKEE (reference sequence). V lost 4 bases, J lost 6 bases, and 7 bases lay in between. The CDR3 spans 11 residues. CDR3 coding DNA: TGTGCCAGCAGCCTGTTGGATGGCTACACCTTC. The encoded protein is CASSLLDGYTF. The complete variable domain, with remaining parts taken from reference TRBV5-5 and TRBJ1-2, reads DAGVTQSPTHLIKTRGQQVTLRCSPISGHKSVSWYQQVLGQGPQFIFQYYEKEERGRGNFPDRFSARQFPNYSSELNVNALLLGDSALYLCASSLLDGYTFGSGTRLTVV.

The chain is built from TRBV10-3 and TRBJ1-4, with D uncertain. This CDR3 contains 13 residues. Deletions cut 4 bases from V and 11 bases from J, with 14 bases between. Germline V lookup: CDR1 ENHRY, CDR2 SYGVKD. The CDR3 DNA is TGTGCCATCAGTGTCGGGCCCCAGGAGAAACTGTTTTTT. It encodes CAISVGPQEKLFF.

The table lists this clonotype with a few counts. The CDR3 loop is CASSLAAPGRHEQYF. The CDR3 DNA follows: TGCGCCAGCAGCTTGGCCGCTCCAGGGCGGCACGAGCAGTACTTC. This chain links TRBV5-1 with TRBJ2-7, with a possible D match to TRBD1 (5 bases). V gave up 0 bases and J gave up 5 bases, with 15 bases separating them. The CDR3 loop spans 15 amino acids. CDR1 is SGHRS, CDR2 YFSETQ, per germline.

The chain couples TRBV7-2 to TRBJ1-2; D gene unclear. This CDR3 is built from 12 residues. Looked up from germline, CDR1 is SGHTA and CDR2 is FQGNSA. V gave up 2 bases and J gave up 13 bases, with 14 bases separating them. For the CDR3, the DNA is TGTGCCAGCAGCTTATCCGGGATGGCAGGCACCTTC. Translating gives CASSLSGMAGTF.

This clonotype was seen only a few times. CDR3 protein: CASSFTTTLSKVSEQFF. The CDR3 region has the DNA TGTGCCAGCAGTTTCACAACAACATTATCGAAGGTCAGTGAGCAGTTCTTC. The chain couples TRBV7-9 to TRBJ2-1; no firm D call. CDR1 is SEHNR, CDR2 FQNEAQ, per germline (reference sequence). The V end lost 6 bases, the J end lost 9 bases, and 27 bases lay between the germline ends. The CDR3 consists of 17 residues.

CDR3 sequence: CASSYSGIANQPQHF. CDR3 nucleotide sequence: TGTGCCAGCAGTTATTCAGGAATTGCGAATCAGCCCCAGCATTTT. This rearrangement joins TRBV6-6 to TRBJ1-5; D is unclear. Trimming pared 3 bases from V and 4 bases from J, leaving 13 bases between. The CDR3 runs to 15 residues. Germline values: CDR1 MNHNY, CDR2 SVGAGI (reference sequence).

The chain combines TRBV5-6 with TRBJ2-5; TRBD1 matches 10 bases. Germline V CDR1 and CDR2: SGHDT, YYEEEE. J gave up 3 bases and V 0 bases, and 5 bases lay outside the gene matches. The CDR3 length is 16 residues. The CDR3 bases are TGTGCCAGCAGCTTGGCCGTGACAGGGGGCAAAGAGACCCAGTACTTC. Protein sequence: CASSLAVTGGKETQYF.

This clonotype came up once. The chain joins TRBV7-2 to TRBJ1-6; TRBD1 might be the D (6 bases). The length of the CDR3 is 20 residues. Germline-derived CDR1 and CDR2 are SGHTA and FQGNSA. V lost 0 bases and J lost 11, with 29 bases in between. Written as DNA, the CDR3 is TGTGCCAGCAGCTTAGCCTCGGTCACACTTATAACAGGGTCCGGGACACCCCTCCACTTT. Protein sequence: CASSLASVTLITGSGTPLHF.